The 9 T cell receptor beta chains presented below share a single source sample, sequenced in a study of beta chain features in type 1 diabetes. Every isolated RNA sample was fully reverse transcribed, so sequencing captured expressed TCRB transcripts. This table comes from immunoSEQ multiplex PCR, and its TCRdb copy is limited to in-frame clones, with some not included. The repertoire holds under 400,000 clones, with 12% to 15% as singletons. Sequences were obtained from central memory CD4+ T cells from blood. The receptors originated from a man aged 30 to 39 in good health.

This clone was recorded a few times. V is TRBV19 and J is TRBJ1-1, with TRBD1 matching 8 bases. Germline V gives CDR1 LNHDA, CDR2 SQIVND (reference sequence). V shed 6 bases, J shed 8 bases, and the junction held 8 bases outside the gene matches. There are 13 residues in the CDR3. The CDR3 DNA reads as TGTGCCAGTAGGATGGACAGGGTAGGAGAAGCTTTCTTT. It is translated as CASRMDRVGEAFF.

The sample holds a few counts of this clone. The rearrangement links TRBV7-9 to TRBJ1-1, with TRBD1 matching 7 bases. The V and J ends lost 1 base and 3 bases, in that order; junction bases with no gene match: 5. The germline gives CDR1 SEHNR, CDR2 FQNEAQ (reference sequence). The length of the CDR3 is 15 residues. CDR3 in amino acids: CASSLVTGAHTEAFF. In DNA form, the CDR3 reads TGTGCCAGCAGCTTAGTAACAGGGGCCCACACTGAAGCTTTCTTT.

V usage is TRBV7-9 and J usage is TRBJ2-5, with a weak D call TRBD2 (6 bases). Germline V gene data show CDR1 as SEHNR and CDR2 as FQNEAQ (reference sequence). The CDR3 contains 12 residues. The V gene lost 4 bases and the J gene lost 11 bases, with 14 bases spanning the gap. CDR3 DNA sequence: TGTGCCAGCAGCTCGGGAGACTCTTGGCAGTACTTC. The encoded protein is CASSSGDSWQYF.

This clone has a handful of counts. The chain combines TRBV30 with TRBJ1-1; D is ambiguous. Per the germline V gene, CDR1 is GTSNPN and CDR2 is SVGIG (reference sequence). V shed 7 bases and J shed 0 bases, with 18 bases lying between them. CDR3 size: 15 residues. As DNA, the CDR3 is TGTGCCTTTAAAAAAAGAAAGGCAATGAACACTGAAGCTTTCTTT. Amino acid sequence: CAFKKRKAMNTEAFF.

This clone was recorded a few times. The chain recombines TRBV14 with TRBJ2-3; D might be TRBD1 (6 bases). The V gene lost 7 bases and the J gene lost 1 base, with 9 bases spanning the gap. CDR3 size: 13 residues. Germline V gene lookup returns CDR1 SGHDN and CDR2 FVKESK. The CDR3: CASNPGGTDTQYF. The CDR3 DNA is TGTGCCAGCAATCCAGGGGGCACAGATACGCAGTATTTT. Together with reference TRBV14 and TRBJ2-3, the CDR3 gives the full variable domain: EAGVTQFPSHSVIEKGQTVTLRCDPISGHDNLYWYRRVMGKEIKFLLHFVKESKQDESGMPNNRFLAERTGGTYSTLKVQPAELEDSGVYFCASNPGGTDTQYFGPGTRLTVL.

V and J are TRBV7-7 and TRBJ2-5; 8 bases map to TRBD1. Losses at the gene ends were 3 bases for V and 6 bases for J; bases not matched to a gene: 3. Per the germline V gene, CDR1 is SSHAT and CDR2 is FNYEAQ (reference sequence). CDR3 length: 13 residues. CDR3 amino acids: CASSFGQGQTQYF. CDR3 sequence (DNA): TGTGCCAGCAGCTTTGGACAGGGCCAGACCCAGTACTTC.

The CDR3 nucleotides are TGTGCCAGCGCACCTGGGGCTAACTATGGCTACACCTTC. Translation gives CASAPGANYGYTF. The chain carries TRBV9 and TRBJ1-2; the D is unclear. The V end was cut by 7 bases, the J end by 0 bases, with 10 bases between. The length of the CDR3 is 13 residues. The V gene's germline CDR1 is SGDLS and CDR2 YYNGEE.

This chain connects TRBV7-2 to TRBJ2-2, with D uncertain. Looked up from germline, CDR1 is SGHTA and CDR2 is FQGNSA. Trimming pared 2 bases from V and 4 bases from J, leaving 8 bases between. This CDR3 contains 14 residues. CDR3 nucleotides: TGTGCCAGCAGCTTATGGAGATCCACCGGGGAGCTGTTTTTT. Protein product: CASSLWRSTGELFF.

The chain uses TRBV6-5 and TRBJ2-7; 8 nucleotides align to TRBD1. Germline lookup yields CDR1 MNHEY and CDR2 SVGAGI. The CDR3 is 15 residues long. The trim removed 10 bases at V and 2 bases at J, leaving 13 bases unmatched. CDR3 sequence: CAIRGDRGLPYEQYF. For the CDR3, the DNA is TGTGCCATCAGGGGAGACAGGGGTCTCCCCTACGAGCAGTACTTC.